These 23 T cell receptor beta chains came from one sample sequenced in a study of control samples from healthy donors and cancer patients. Profiled with immunoSEQ multiplex PCR; TCRdb holds only in-frame clones, not every one. The table lists about 130,000 clones, roughly 92% of them singletons. What was sequenced was blood. These receptors were taken from a man aged 18 to 35 in good health.

The chain uses TRBV6-6 and TRBJ1-3, with 7 nucleotides matching TRBD1. The CDR3 runs to 15 residues. Germline CDR1 reads MNHNY; CDR2 reads SVGAGI (reference sequence). Germline trimming cut 6 bases from V and 2 bases from J; bases unmatched to any gene: 7. CDR3 nucleotide sequence: TGTGCCAGCAGGTTCGACAGGGCGGCTGGAAACACCATATATTTT. Translating it yields CASRFDRAAGNTIYF.

This chain connects TRBV12-2 to TRBJ1-4. TRBV12-2 is a pseudogene locus. The CDR3 length is 15 residues. The CDR3 DNA sequence: TGTGCAAGTCGCCCACGTGGCGAGGGTGGTGAAAAACTGTTTTTT. Translation: CASRPRGEGGEKLFF.

The chain couples TRBV4-1 to TRBJ2-5; D tentatively fits TRBD1 or TRBD2 (5 bases each). This CDR3 contains 16 residues. Germline lookup yields CDR1 MGHRA and CDR2 YSYEKL. V gave up 5 bases and J gave up 4 bases, with 20 bases separating them. DNA for the CDR3: TGCGCCAGCAGCAACCCTCCGGGACGCGGACGAGAGACCCAGTACTTC. Translated: CASSNPPGRGRETQYF.

The chain couples TRBV13 to TRBJ2-7; TRBD1 matches at 7 bases. Germline CDR1 reads PRHDT; CDR2 reads FYEKMQ (reference sequence). The CDR3 runs to 13 residues. With 5 bases clipped from V and 7 bases from J, the junction kept 8 bases outside the gene matches. CDR3: CASSPRTGTEQYF. The CDR3 coding sequence is TGTGCCAGCAGCCCCAGGACAGGCACGGAGCAGTACTTC.

The gene calls are TRBV19 and TRBJ1-2; a weak D match, TRBD1 (5 bases). The CDR3 spans 17 residues. Germline V gene sequence: CDR1 LNHDA, CDR2 SQIVND (reference sequence). With 5 bases removed from V and 4 bases from J, the gap between germline ends came to 23 bases. CDR3 loop: CASSGGVSEKGSYGYTF. The CDR3 bases are TGTGCCAGTAGTGGGGGAGTTTCGGAAAAGGGGTCCTATGGCTACACCTTC.

The chain recombines TRBV12-3 or TRBV12-4 with TRBJ1-5; a possible D gene is TRBD1 (6 bases). This CDR3 has 13 amino acids. The germline V and J ends were trimmed by 6 bases and 1 base, with 7 bases remaining between them. The CDR3 loop is CASRGGSNQPQHF. The CDR3 DNA reads as TGTGCCAGCAGAGGGGGGAGCAATCAGCCCCAGCATTTT.

V and J are TRBV4-1 and TRBJ1-1; D gene ambiguous. The V end lost 4 bases, the J end lost 5 bases, and 11 bases lay between the germline ends. Germline-derived CDR1 and CDR2 are MGHRA and YSYEKL. CDR3 size: 13 residues. CDR3 in amino acids: CASSRLVGTEAFF. CDR3 sequence (DNA): TGCGCCAGCAGCCGGTTGGTGGGAACTGAAGCTTTCTTT.

The chain combines TRBV19 with TRBJ1-5; TRBD1 aligns across 10 bases. The germline V gene has CDR1 LNHDA and CDR2 SQIVND (reference sequence). CDR3 length: 13 amino acids. Germline trimming cut 4 bases from V and 8 bases from J; bases unmatched to any gene: 2. The CDR3 loop reads CASSRDRGEPQHF. The CDR3 region has the DNA TGTGCCAGTAGTAGGGACAGGGGTGAGCCCCAGCATTTT.

The J gene is TRBJ1-2, the V gene TRBV12-3 or TRBV12-4; possible D gene TRBD1, 5 bases. Trimming left V 5 bases short and J 8 bases short, with 15 bases between. This CDR3 has 13 residues. The CDR3 is CASSPRLGGGYTF. CDR3 in DNA: TGTGCCAGCAGTCCGCGACTTGGGGGAGGCTACACCTTC.

J is TRBJ2-3 and V is TRBV7-3; tentative D call: TRBD1 (5 bases). The V gene lost 2 bases and the J gene lost 5 bases, with 14 bases spanning the gap. CDR3 size: 15 residues. Germline V gives CDR1 SGHTA, CDR2 FQGTGA. Written as DNA, the CDR3 is TGTGCCAGCAGCTTAGGCGCAGGGTGGGGAGATACGCAGTATTTT. Its translation: CASSLGAGWGDTQYF.

This rearrangement joins TRBV5-4 to TRBJ2-1; D unresolved. V lost 1 base and J 8 bases, leaving 16 bases between the germline ends. This CDR3 has 15 amino acids. The germline V gene encodes CDR1 SGHNT and CDR2 YYREEE (reference sequence). CDR3 loop: CASSLIPLDYDEQFF. CDR3 in DNA: TGTGCCAGCAGCTTGATTCCCCTAGATTATGATGAGCAGTTCTTC.

The gene calls are TRBV3-1 (or the pseudogene TRBV3-2) and TRBJ1-2, with D maybe TRBD1 (6 bases). Germline CDR1 reads LGHDT; CDR2 reads YNNKEL (reference sequence). V was clipped by 6 bases and J by 6 bases, with 23 bases between them. CDR3 length: 16 residues. The DNA for the CDR3 is TGTGCCAGCAGGTTAGGGGTGACAGGAACTATCGATGGCTACACCTTC. It encodes CASRLGVTGTIDGYTF.

The rearrangement links TRBV5-6 to TRBJ2-1, with TRBD1 as a possible D gene (8 bases). The germline CDR1 and CDR2 sequences are SGHDT and YYEEEE. The CDR3 is 15 amino acids. V was shortened by 4 bases and J by 4 bases, with 15 bases between the two germline ends. The CDR3 DNA sequence: TGTGCCAGCAGCATAGGACAGGGAGGGTACAATGAGCAGTTCTTC. It encodes CASSIGQGGYNEQFF.

The J gene is TRBJ1-1, the V gene TRBV5-4; D is ambiguous. From germline, CDR1 is SGHNT and CDR2 YYREEE (reference sequence). This CDR3 comprises 13 residues. V lost 2 bases to trimming and J lost 1 base, with 6 bases between them. CDR3 residues: CASSFRANTEAFF. CDR3 in DNA: TGTGCCAGCAGCTTCCGTGCGAACACTGAAGCTTTCTTT.

The chain links TRBV7-2 to TRBJ2-7, with 10 bases matching TRBD1. Germline CDR1 and CDR2: SGHTA and FQGNSA. V was clipped by 8 bases and J by 2 bases; unmatched bases: 3. The CDR3 totals 13 residues. The CDR3 loop is CASRDRGTYEQYF. CDR3 DNA: TGTGCCAGCCGGGACAGGGGAACCTACGAGCAGTACTTC.

This chain links TRBV2 with TRBJ1-1, with unresolved D. The CDR3 sequence is 12 residues long. Trimming cost V 8 bases and J 6 bases, with 13 bases left between them. Germline CDR1 is SNHLY and CDR2 is FYNNEI. The DNA of the CDR3 is TGTGCCAGCGTCCCCCGGGAAGCTGAAGCTTTCTTT. Its protein product is CASVPREAEAFF.

The rearrangement joins TRBV2 to TRBJ2-2; unclear D gene. The CDR3 is 15 amino acids. Trimming shortened V by 3 bases and J by 5 bases, and 13 bases separated the two germline ends. Germline CDR1 SNHLY, CDR2 FYNNEI. CDR3 in amino acids: CASSEGTAGTGELFF. The CDR3 nucleotides read TGTGCCAGCAGTGAGGGTACAGCCGGGACCGGGGAGCTGTTTTTT.

This clone was picked up one time. The chain carries TRBV5-5 and TRBJ2-3; 13 bases align to TRBD2. Germline trimming cut 4 bases from V and 5 bases from J; bases unmatched to any gene: 19. Germline CDR1 SGHKS, CDR2 YYEKEE (reference sequence). This CDR3 is built from 20 residues. The CDR3 sequence is CASSPLGVGLAGAGGDTQYF. CDR3 in DNA: TGTGCCAGCAGCCCCCTCGGCGTAGGACTAGCGGGGGCCGGGGGAGATACGCAGTATTTT. Filled out from reference TRBV5-5 and TRBJ2-3, the complete variable domain reads DAGVTQSPTHLIKTRGQQVTLRCSPISGHKSVSWYQQVLGQGPQFIFQYYEKEERGRGNFPDRFSARQFPNYSSELNVNALLLGDSALYLCASSPLGVGLAGAGGDTQYFGPGTRLTVL.

The chain combines TRBV5-6 with TRBJ1-5; maybe TRBD1 (5 bases). The V and J ends lost 1 base and 6 bases respectively, with 14 bases between them. The CDR3 is 15 amino acids. CDR1 and CDR2 from the germline V gene are SGHDT and YYEEEE. The CDR3 is CASSLSPQGGQPQHF. In nucleotides, the CDR3 is TGTGCCAGCAGCTTGTCCCCGCAGGGTGGTCAGCCCCAGCATTTT.

This chain joins TRBV3-1 (or the pseudogene TRBV3-2) and TRBJ2-4; 9 nucleotides align to TRBD1. Germline V lookup: CDR1 LGHDT, CDR2 YNNKEL (reference sequence). Losses at the gene ends were 2 bases for V and 1 base for J; bases not matched to a gene: 6. This CDR3 has 17 residues. The CDR3 sequence is CASSQILQGAAKNIQYF. DNA for the CDR3: TGTGCCAGCAGCCAAATACTACAGGGGGCGGCCAAAAACATTCAGTACTTC.

The J gene is TRBJ2-2, the V gene TRBV18; 8 nucleotides align to TRBD1. This CDR3 is 16 amino acids long. Trimming at V came to 3 bases and at J to 5 bases, leaving 8 bases not matched to a gene. Germline CDR1 and CDR2: KGHSH and LQKENI. The CDR3 is CASSPQDRAQTGELFF. CDR3 coding DNA: TGTGCCAGCTCACCCCAGGACAGGGCTCAGACCGGGGAGCTGTTTTTT.

V and J are TRBV10-3 and TRBJ1-4; maybe TRBD1 (5 bases). V lost 6 bases to trimming and J lost 7 bases, with 18 bases between them. Looked up from germline, CDR1 is ENHRY and CDR2 is SYGVKD. The CDR3 extends over 15 amino acids. CDR3 in amino acids: CAISPSWGAGEKLFF. CDR3 bases: TGTGCCATCAGCCCCAGTTGGGGCGCGGGTGAAAAACTGTTTTTT.

The chain couples TRBV3-1 (or the pseudogene TRBV3-2) to TRBJ1-2; maybe TRBD1 (5 bases). CDR1 LGHDT and CDR2 YNNKEL come from the germline V gene (reference sequence). V shed 1 base and J shed 6 bases, with 18 bases lying between them. The CDR3 contains 16 residues. In nucleotides, the CDR3 is TGTGCCAGCAGCCAAGGGTGGGACGAGGGGAGGAATGGCTACACCTTC. Its translation is CASSQGWDEGRNGYTF.